This TCR beta chain was captured by sequencing in a study of T cell responses to AZD1222 COVID-19 vaccine. Some clones are missing from TCRdb's copy, which holds only in-frame ones; the method was immunoSEQ multiplex PCR. This sample yields roughly 100,000 clones, of which roughly 87% are seen a single time; 2% to 2.5% belongs to the top ten. This receptor was obtained from an adult who received the AZD1222 COVID-19 vaccine. The starting material was peripheral blood, obtained 28 days after the second AZD1222 dose.

CDR3 in amino acids: CASSKEVQGNSPLHF. CDR3 nucleotide sequence: TGCGCCAGCAGCAAGGAGGTACAGGGTAATTCACCCCTCCACTTT. V usage is TRBV5-1 and J usage is TRBJ1-6, with D possibly matching TRBD1 (6 bases). The V gene's germline CDR1 is SGHRS and CDR2 YFSETQ. The V end lost 4 bases, the J end lost 6 bases, and 14 bases lay between the germline ends. The CDR3 totals 15 residues.